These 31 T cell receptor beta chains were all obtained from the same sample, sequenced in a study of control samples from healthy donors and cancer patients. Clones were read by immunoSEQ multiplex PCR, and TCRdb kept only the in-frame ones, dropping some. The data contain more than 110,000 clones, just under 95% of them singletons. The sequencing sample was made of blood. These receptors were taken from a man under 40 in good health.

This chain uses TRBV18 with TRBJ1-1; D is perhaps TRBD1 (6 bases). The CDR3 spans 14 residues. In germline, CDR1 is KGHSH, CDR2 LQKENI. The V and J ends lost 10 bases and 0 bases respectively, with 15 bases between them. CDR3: CATTRGDLNTEAFF. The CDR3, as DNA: TGTGCCACCACCAGGGGAGATTTGAACACTGAAGCTTTCTTT. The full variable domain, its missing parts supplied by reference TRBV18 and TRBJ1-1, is NAGVMQNPRHLVRRRGQEARLRCSPMKGHSHVYWYRQLPEEGLKFMVYLQKENIIDESGMPKERFSAEFPKEGPSILRIQQVVRGDSAAYFCATTRGDLNTEAFFGQGTRLTVV.

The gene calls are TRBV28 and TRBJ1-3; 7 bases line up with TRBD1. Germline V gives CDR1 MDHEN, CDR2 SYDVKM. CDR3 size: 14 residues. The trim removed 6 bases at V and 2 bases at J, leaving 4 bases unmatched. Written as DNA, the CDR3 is TGTGCCAGCAGGGGCCAGGGGGCTGGAAACACCATATATTTT. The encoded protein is CASRGQGAGNTIYF.

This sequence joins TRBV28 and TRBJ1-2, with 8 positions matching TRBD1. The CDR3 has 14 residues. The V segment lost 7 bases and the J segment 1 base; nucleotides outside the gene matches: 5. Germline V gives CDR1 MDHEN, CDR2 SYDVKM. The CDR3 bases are TGTGCCAGCAAACAGGGGGGGAGTAACTATGGCTACACCTTC. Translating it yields CASKQGGSNYGYTF.

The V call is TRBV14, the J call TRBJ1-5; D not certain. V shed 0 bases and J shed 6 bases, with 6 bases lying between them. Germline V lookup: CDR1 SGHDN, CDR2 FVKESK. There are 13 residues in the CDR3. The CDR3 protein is CASSQDGVQPQHF. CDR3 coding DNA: TGTGCCAGCAGCCAAGATGGGGTTCAGCCCCAGCATTTT. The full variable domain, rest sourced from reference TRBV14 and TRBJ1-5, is EAGVTQFPSHSVIEKGQTVTLRCDPISGHDNLYWYRRVMGKEIKFLLHFVKESKQDESGMPNNRFLAERTGGTYSTLKVQPAELEDSGVYFCASSQDGVQPQHFGDGTRLSIL.

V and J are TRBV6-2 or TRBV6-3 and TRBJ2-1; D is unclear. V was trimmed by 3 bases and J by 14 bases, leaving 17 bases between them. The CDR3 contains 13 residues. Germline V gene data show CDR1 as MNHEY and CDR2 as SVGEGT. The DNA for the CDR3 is TGTGCCAGCAGTTATTGGCTAGACCAAAATAAGTTCTTC. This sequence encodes CASSYWLDQNKFF.

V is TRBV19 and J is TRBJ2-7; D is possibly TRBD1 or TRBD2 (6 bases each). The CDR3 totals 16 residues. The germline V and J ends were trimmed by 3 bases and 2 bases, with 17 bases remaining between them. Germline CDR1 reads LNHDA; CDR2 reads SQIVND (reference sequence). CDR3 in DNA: TGTGCCAGTAGTATTAGGGGGGTGGAGCCGACCTACGAGCAGTACTTC. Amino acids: CASSIRGVEPTYEQYF. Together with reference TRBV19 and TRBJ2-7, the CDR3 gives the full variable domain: DGGITQSPKYLFRKEGQNVTLSCEQNLNHDAMYWYRQDPGQGLRLIYYSQIVNDFQKGDIAEGYSVSREKKESFPLTVTSAQKNPTAFYLCASSIRGVEPTYEQYFGPGTRLTVT.

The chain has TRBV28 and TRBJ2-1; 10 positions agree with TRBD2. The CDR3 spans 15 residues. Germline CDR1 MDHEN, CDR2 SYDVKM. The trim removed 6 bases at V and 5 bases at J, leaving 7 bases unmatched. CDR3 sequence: CASSPRTSGNNEQFF. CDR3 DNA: TGTGCCAGCAGCCCCCGGACTAGCGGAAACAATGAGCAGTTCTTC.

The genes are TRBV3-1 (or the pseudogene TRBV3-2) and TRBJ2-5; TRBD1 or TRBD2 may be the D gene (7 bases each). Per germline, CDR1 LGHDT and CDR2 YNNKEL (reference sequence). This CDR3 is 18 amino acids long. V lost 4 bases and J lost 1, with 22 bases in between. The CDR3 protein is CASSPSGRGRFVQETQYF. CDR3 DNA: TGTGCCAGCAGCCCCTCGGGGAGGGGGCGGTTCGTCCAAGAGACCCAGTACTTC.

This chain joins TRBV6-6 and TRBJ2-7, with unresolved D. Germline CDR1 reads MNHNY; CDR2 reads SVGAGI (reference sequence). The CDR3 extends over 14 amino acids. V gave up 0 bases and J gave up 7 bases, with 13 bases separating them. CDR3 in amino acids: CASSYSILLGEQYF. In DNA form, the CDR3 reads TGTGCCAGCAGTTACTCGATCCTTCTGGGAGAGCAGTACTTC.

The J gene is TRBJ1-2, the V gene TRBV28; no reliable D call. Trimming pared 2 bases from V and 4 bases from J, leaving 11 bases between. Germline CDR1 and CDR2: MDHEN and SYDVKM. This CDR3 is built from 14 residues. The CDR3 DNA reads TGTGCCAGCAGTTTAACTCATCAGTCCTATGGCTACACCTTC. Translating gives CASSLTHQSYGYTF.

The DNA for the CDR3 is TGTGCCAGCAGTTACGCGGCTGAAAACATTCAGTACTTC. Translating gives CASSYAAENIQYF. The gene calls are TRBV6-2 or TRBV6-3 and TRBJ2-4; no reliable D call. Germline-derived CDR1 and CDR2 are MNHEY and SVGEGT. CDR3 length: 13 residues. V was cut by 2 bases and J by 5 bases, with 7 bases left in between.

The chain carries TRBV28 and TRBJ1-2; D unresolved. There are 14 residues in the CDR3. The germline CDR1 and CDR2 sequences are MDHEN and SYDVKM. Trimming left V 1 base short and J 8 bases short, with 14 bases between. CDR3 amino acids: CASSLLAGTGGYTF. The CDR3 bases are TGTGCCAGCAGTTTATTGGCAGGTACGGGCGGCTACACCTTC.

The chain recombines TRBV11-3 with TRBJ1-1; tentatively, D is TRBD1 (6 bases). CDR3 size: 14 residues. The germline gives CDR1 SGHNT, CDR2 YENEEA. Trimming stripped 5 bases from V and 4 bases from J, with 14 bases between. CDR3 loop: CASSQKGGSTEAFF. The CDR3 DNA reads TGTGCCAGCAGCCAAAAGGGGGGGAGCACTGAAGCTTTCTTT.

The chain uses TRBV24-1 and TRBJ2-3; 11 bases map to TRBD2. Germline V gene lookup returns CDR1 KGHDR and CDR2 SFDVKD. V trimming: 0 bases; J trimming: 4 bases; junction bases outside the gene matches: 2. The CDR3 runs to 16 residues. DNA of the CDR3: TGTGCCACCAGTGATTTGCTAGCGGGAGGCCCAGATACGCAGTATTTT. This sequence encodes CATSDLLAGGPDTQYF.

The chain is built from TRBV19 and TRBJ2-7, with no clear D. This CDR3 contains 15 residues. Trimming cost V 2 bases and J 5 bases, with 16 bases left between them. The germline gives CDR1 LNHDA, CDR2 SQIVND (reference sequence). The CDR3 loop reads CASSIMSLGRNEQYF. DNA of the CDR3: TGTGCCAGTAGTATAATGAGTCTAGGACGGAACGAGCAGTACTTC.

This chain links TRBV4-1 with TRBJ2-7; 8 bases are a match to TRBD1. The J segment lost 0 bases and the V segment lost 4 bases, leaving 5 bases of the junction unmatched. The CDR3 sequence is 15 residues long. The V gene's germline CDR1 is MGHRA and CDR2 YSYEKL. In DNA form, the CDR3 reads TGCGCCAGCAGCCCACGGACAGGGAGCTCCTACGAGCAGTACTTC. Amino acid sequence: CASSPRTGSSYEQYF.

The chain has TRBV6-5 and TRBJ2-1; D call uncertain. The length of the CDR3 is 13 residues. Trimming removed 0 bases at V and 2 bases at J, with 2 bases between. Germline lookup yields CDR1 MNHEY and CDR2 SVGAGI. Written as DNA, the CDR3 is TGTGCCAGCAGTTACTCGGCCTACAATGAGCAGTTCTTC. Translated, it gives CASSYSAYNEQFF.

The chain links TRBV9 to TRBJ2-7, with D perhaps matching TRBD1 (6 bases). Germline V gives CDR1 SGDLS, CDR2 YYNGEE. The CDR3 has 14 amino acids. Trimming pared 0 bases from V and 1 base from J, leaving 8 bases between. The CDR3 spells CASSVGTASYEQYF. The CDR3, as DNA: TGTGCCAGCAGCGTAGGGACAGCTTCCTACGAGCAGTACTTC.

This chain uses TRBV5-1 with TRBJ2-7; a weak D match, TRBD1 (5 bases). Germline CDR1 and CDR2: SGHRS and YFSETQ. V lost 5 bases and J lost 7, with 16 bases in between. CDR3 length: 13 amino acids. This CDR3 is CASRYLGAREQYF. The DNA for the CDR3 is TGCGCCAGCAGATATCTAGGGGCGAGAGAGCAGTACTTC.

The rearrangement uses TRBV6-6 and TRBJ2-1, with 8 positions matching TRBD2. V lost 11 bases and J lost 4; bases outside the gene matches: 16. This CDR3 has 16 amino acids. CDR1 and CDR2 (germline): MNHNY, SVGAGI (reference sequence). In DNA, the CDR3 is TGTGCCTCCGGCGGGGAACCCGGGAGGGAGTACAATGAGCAGTTCTTC. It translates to CASGGEPGREYNEQFF.

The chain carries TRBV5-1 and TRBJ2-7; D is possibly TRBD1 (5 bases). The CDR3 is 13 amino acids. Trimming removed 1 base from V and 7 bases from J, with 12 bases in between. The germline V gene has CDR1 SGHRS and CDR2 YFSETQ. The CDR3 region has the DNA TGCGCCAGCAGCTTGAGGGGCGAAGGGGAGCAGTACTTC. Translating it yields CASSLRGEGEQYF.

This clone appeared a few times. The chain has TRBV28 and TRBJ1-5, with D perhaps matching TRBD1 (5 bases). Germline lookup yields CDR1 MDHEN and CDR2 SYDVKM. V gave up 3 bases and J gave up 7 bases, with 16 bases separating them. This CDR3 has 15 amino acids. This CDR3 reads CASSFKSGNGQPQHF. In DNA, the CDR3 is TGTGCCAGCAGTTTTAAATCAGGGAATGGCCAGCCCCAGCATTTT.

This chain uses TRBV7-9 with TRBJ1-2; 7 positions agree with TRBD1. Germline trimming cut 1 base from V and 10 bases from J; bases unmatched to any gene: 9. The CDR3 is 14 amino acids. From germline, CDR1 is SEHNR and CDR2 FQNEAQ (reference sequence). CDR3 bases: TGTGCCAGCAGCTTAGAAGGGGGCTCAGGGGACTACACCTTC. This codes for CASSLEGGSGDYTF.

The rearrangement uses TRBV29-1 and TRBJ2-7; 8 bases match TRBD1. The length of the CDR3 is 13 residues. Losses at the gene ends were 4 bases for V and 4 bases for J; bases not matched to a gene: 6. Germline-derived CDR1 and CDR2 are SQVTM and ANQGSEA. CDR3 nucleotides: TGCAGCGTTGGGTACAGGGGGGCGTACGAGCAGTACTTC. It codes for CSVGYRGAYEQYF.

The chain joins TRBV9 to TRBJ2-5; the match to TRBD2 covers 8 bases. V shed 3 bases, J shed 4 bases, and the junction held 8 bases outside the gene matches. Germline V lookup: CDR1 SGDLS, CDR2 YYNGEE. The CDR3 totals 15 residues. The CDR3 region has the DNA TGTGCCAGCAGCGCGTCAGCGGGAGTGGGAGAGACCCAGTACTTC. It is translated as CASSASAGVGETQYF.

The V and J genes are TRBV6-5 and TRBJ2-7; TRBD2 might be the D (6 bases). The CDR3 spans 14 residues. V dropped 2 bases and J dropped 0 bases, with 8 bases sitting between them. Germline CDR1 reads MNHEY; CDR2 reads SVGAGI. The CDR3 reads CASSYRRDSYEQYF. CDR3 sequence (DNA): TGTGCCAGCAGTTACCGGCGGGACTCCTACGAGCAGTACTTC.

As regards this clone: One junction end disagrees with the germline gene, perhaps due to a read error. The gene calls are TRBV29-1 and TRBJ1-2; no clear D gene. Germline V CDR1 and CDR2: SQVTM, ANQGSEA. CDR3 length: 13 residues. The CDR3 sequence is CSVEFSRSLGYVF. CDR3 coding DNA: TGCAGCGTTGAATTTTCTCGTAGTTTGGGGTACGTCTTC.

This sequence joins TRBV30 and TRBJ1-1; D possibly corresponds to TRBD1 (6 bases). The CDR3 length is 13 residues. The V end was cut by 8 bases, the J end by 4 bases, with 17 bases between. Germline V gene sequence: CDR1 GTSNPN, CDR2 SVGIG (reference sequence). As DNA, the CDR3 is TGTGCCGGTTGGGACAATTTAGGCACTGAAGCTTTCTTT. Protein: CAGWDNLGTEAFF.

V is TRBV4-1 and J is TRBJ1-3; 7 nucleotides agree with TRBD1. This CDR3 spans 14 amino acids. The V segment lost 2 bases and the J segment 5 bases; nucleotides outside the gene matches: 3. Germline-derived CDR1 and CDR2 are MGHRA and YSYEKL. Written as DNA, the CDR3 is TGCGCCAGCAGCCAACCGGGACAGAGAAACACCATATATTTT. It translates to CASSQPGQRNTIYF.

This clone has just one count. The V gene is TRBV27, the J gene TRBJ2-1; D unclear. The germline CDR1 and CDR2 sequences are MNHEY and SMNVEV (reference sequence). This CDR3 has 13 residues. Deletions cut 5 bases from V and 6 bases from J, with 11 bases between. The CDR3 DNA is TGTGCCAGCAGTCCACGACTCCTCAATGAGCAGTTCTTC. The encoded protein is CASSPRLLNEQFF.

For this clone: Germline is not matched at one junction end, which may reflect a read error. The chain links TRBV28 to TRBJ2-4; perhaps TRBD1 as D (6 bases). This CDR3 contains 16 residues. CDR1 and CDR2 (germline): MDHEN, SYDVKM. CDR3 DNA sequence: TGTGCCTGCAGCCAACAGGGTTCCCTTGCCAAAAACATTCAGTACTTC. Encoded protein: CACSQQGSLAKNIQYF.